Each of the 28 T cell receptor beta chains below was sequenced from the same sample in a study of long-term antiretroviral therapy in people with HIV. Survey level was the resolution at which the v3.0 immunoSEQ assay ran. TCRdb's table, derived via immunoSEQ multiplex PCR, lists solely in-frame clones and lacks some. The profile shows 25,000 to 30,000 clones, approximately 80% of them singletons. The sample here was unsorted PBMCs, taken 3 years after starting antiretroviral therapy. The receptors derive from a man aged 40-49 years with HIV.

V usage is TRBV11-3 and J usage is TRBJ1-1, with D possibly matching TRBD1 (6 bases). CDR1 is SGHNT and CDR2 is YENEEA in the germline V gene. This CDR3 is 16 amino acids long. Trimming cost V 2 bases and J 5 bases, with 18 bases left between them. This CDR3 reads CASSLSGMSGVTEAFF. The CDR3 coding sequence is TGTGCCAGCAGCTTAAGCGGAATGTCAGGGGTTACTGAAGCTTTCTTT. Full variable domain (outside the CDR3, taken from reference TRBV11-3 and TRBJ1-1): EAGVVQSPRYKIIEKKQPVAFWCNPISGHNTLYWYLQNLGQGPELLIRYENEEAVDDSQLPKDRFSAERLKGVDSTLKIQPAELGDSAVYLCASSLSGMSGVTEAFFGQGTRLTVV.

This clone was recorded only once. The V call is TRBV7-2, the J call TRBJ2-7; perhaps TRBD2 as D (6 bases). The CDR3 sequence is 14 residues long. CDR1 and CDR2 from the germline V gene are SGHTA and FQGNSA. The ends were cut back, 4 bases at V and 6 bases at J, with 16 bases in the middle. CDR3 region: CASSSRTLTSEQYF. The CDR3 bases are TGTGCCAGCAGCTCCAGGACTTTGACTAGCGAGCAGTACTTC.

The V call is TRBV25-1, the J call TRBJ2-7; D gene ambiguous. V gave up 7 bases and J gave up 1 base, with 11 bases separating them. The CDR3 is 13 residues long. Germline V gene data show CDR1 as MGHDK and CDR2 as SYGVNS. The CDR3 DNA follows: TGTGCCAGCACCCCCAGAATGTCCTACGAGCAGTACTTC. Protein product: CASTPRMSYEQYF.

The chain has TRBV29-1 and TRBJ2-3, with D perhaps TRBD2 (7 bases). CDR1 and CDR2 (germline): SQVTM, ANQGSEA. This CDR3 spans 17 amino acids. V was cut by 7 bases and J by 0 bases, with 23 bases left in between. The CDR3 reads CSAVAGDGGPSTDTQYF. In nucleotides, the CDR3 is TGCAGCGCTGTGGCGGGGGACGGGGGGCCAAGCACAGATACGCAGTATTTT.

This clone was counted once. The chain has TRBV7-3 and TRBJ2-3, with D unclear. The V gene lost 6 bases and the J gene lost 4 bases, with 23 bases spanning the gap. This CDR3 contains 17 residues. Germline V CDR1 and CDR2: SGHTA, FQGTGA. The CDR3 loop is CASSLNGQSRFSDTQYF. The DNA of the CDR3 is TGTGCCAGCAGTCTTAATGGCCAGTCGAGGTTTTCAGATACGCAGTATTTT.

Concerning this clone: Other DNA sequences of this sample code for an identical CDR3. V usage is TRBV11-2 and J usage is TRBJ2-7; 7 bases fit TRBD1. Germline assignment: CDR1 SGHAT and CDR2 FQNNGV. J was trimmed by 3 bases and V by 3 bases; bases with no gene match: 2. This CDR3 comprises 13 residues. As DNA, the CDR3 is TGTGCCAGCAGCTTGGGGACAGTCTACGAGCAGTACTTC. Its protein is CASSLGTVYEQYF.

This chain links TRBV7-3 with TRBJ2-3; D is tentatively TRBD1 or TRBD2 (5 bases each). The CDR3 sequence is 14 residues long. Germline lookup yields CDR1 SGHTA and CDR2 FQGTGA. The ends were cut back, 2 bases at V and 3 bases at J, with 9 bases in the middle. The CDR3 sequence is CASSLEGLTDTQYF. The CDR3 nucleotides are TGTGCCAGCAGCTTAGAGGGGCTTACAGATACGCAGTATTTT.

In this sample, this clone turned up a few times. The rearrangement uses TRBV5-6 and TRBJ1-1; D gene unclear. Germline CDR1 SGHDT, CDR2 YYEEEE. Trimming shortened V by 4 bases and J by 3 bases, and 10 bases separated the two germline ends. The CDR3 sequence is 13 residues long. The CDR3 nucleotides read TGTGCCAGCAGCAAAACCCGGGACACTGAAGCTTTCTTT. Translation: CASSKTRDTEAFF.

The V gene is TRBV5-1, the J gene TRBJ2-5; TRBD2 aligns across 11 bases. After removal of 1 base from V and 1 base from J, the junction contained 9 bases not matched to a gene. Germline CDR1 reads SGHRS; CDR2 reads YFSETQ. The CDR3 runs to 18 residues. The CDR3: CASSLSFVLAGGQETQYF. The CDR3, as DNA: TGCGCCAGCAGCTTGTCGTTTGTGCTAGCGGGAGGCCAAGAGACCCAGTACTTC.

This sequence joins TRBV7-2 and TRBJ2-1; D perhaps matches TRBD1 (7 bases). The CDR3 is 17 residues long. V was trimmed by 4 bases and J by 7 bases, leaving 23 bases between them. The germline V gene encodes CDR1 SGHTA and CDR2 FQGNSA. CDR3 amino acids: CASSYQGGNLGKNEQFF. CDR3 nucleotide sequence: TGTGCCAGCAGCTACCAGGGGGGCAATCTTGGCAAAAATGAGCAGTTCTTC.

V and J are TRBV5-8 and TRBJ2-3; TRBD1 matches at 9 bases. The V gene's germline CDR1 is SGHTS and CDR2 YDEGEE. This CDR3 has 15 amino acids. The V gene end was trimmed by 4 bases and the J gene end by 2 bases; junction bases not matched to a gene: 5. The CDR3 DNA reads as TGTGCCAGCAGCGACACAGGGGGCCCCACAGATACGCAGTATTTT. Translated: CASSDTGGPTDTQYF.

The DNA of the CDR3 is TGTGCCAGCGCTGACAGCTACCACTACGAGCAGTACTTC. Its protein is CASADSYHYEQYF. This chain links TRBV2 with TRBJ2-7, with D perhaps TRBD1 (5 bases). Germline assignment: CDR1 SNHLY and CDR2 FYNNEI. The CDR3 runs to 13 residues. V was shortened by 8 bases and J by 3 bases, with 14 bases between the two germline ends. Full variable domain (missing parts from reference TRBV2 and TRBJ2-7): EPEVTQTPSHQVTQMGQEVILRCVPISNHLYFYWYRQILGQKVEFLVSFYNNEISEKSEIFDDQFSVERPDGSNFTLKIRSTKLEDSAMYFCASADSYHYEQYFGPGTRLTVT.

The CDR3 nucleotides are TGTGCCAGCAGCTTAGTAGTAGGGGGCGCGGGTCAGCCCCAGCATTTT. Amino acids: CASSLVVGGAGQPQHF. The V and J genes are TRBV7-8 and TRBJ1-5; 7 positions agree with TRBD1. From germline, CDR1 is SGHVS and CDR2 FQNEAQ. CDR3 size: 16 residues. The V gene end was trimmed by 1 base and the J gene end by 6 bases; junction bases not matched to a gene: 9.

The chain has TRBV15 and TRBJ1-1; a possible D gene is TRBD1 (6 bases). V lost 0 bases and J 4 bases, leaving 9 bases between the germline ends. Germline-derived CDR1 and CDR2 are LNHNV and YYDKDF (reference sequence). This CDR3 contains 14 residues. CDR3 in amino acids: CATSRDTGITEAFF. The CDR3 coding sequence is TGTGCCACCAGCAGAGATACAGGGATCACTGAAGCTTTCTTT.

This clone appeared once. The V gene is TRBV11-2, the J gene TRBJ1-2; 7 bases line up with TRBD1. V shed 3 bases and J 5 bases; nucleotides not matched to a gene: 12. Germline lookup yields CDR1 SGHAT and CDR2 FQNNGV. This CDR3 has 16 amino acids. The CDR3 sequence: CASSFISETGLYGYTF. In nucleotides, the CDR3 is TGTGCCAGCAGCTTTATCTCCGAGACAGGGCTTTATGGCTACACCTTC.

The CDR3 region is CASSDTEANTGELFF. Written as DNA, the CDR3 is TGTGCCAGCAGCGATACTGAGGCGAACACCGGGGAGCTGTTTTTT. The chain is built from TRBV9 and TRBJ2-2; D is undetermined. The V gene's germline CDR1 is SGDLS and CDR2 YYNGEE. Trimming took off 3 bases at V and 0 bases at J, with 9 bases between the two ends. This CDR3 has 15 amino acids.

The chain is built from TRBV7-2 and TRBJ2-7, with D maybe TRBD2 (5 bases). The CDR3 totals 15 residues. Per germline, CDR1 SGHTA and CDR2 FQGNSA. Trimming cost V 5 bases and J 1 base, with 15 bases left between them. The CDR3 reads CASSNEGWGSYEQYF. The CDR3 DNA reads TGTGCCAGCAGCAACGAGGGTTGGGGTTCCTACGAGCAGTACTTC.

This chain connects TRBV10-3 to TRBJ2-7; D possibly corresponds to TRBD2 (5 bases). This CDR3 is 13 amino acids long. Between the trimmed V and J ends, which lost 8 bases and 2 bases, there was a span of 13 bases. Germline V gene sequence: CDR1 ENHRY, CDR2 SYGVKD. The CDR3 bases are TGTGCCATCGCCGGGATGGCCGCCTACGAGCAGTACTTC. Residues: CAIAGMAAYEQYF.

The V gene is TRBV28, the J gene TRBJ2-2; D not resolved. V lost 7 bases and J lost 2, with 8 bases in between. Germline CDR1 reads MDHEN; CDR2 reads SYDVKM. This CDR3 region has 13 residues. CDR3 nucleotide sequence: TGTGCCAGCACCCCCCCTAACACCGGGGAGCTGTTTTTT. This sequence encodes CASTPPNTGELFF.

This CDR3 reads CAISDTANQPQHF. The DNA of the CDR3 is TGTGCCATCAGCGACACAGCCAATCAGCCCCAGCATTTT. The chain couples TRBV10-3 to TRBJ1-5; no reliable D call. Germline CDR1 is ENHRY and CDR2 is SYGVKD. This CDR3 region has 13 residues. V dropped 6 bases and J dropped 3 bases, with 9 bases sitting between them.

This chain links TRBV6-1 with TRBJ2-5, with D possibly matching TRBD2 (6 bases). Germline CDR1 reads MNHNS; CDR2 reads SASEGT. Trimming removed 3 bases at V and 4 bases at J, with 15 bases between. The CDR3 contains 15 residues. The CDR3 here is CASSDAQAGGETQYF. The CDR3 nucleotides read TGTGCCAGCAGTGACGCACAAGCCGGGGGAGAGACCCAGTACTTC.

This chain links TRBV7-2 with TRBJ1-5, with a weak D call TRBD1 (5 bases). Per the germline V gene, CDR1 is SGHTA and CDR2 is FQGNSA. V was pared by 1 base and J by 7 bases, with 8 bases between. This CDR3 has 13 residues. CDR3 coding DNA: TGTGCCAGCAGCTTAGTGACAGAACAGCCCCAGCATTTT. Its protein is CASSLVTEQPQHF.

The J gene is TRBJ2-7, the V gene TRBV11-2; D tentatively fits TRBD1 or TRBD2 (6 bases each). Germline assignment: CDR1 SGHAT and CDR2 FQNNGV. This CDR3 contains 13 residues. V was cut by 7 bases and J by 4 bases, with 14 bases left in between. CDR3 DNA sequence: TGTGCCAGCACCTTGGGGGGCGGGTACGAGCAGTACTTC. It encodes CASTLGGGYEQYF.

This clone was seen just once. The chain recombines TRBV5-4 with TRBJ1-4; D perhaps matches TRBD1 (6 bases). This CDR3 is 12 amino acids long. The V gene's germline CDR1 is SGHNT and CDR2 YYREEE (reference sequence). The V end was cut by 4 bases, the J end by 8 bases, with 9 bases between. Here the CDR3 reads CASSERGEKLFF. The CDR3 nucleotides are TGTGCCAGCAGCGAGAGGGGGGAAAAACTGTTTTTT. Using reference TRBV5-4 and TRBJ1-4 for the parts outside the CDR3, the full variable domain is ETGVTQSPTHLIKTRGQQVTLRCSSQSGHNTVSWYQQALGQGPQFIFQYYREEENGRGNFPPRFSGLQFPNYSSELNVNALELDDSALYLCASSERGEKLFFGSGTQLSVL.

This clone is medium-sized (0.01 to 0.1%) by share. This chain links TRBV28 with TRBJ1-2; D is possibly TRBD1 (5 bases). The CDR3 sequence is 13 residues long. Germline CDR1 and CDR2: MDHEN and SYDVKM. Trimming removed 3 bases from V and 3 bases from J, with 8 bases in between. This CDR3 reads CASSFQGYYGYTF. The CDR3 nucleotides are TGTGCCAGCAGTTTCCAGGGTTACTATGGCTACACCTTC.

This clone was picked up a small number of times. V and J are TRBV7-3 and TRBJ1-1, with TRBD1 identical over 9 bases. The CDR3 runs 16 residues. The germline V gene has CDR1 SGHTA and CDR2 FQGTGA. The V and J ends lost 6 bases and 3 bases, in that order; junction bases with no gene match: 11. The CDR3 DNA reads TGTGCCAGCAGTCTTCCGGGACAGGGAGTGGACACTGAAGCTTTCTTT. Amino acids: CASSLPGQGVDTEAFF.

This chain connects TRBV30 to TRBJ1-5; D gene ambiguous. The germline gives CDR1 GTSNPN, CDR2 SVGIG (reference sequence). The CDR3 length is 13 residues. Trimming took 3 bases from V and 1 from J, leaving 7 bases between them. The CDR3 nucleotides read TGTGCCTGGAGCCAGTTAAGCAATCAGCCCCAGCATTTT. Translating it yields CAWSQLSNQPQHF. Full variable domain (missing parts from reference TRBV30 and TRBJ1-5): SQTIHQWPATLVQPVGSPLSLECTVEGTSNPNLYWYRQAAGRGLQLLFYSVGIGQISSEVPQNLSASRPQDRQFILSSKKLLLSDSGFYLCAWSQLSNQPQHFGDGTRLSIL.

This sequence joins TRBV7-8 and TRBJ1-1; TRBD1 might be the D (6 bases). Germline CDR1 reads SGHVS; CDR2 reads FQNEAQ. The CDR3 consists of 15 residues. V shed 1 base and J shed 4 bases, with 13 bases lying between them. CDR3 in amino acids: CASSLGRGGLTEAFF. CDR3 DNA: TGTGCCAGCAGCTTAGGTAGGGGGGGGCTCACTGAAGCTTTCTTT.